The clone carrying this T cell receptor (beta chain) has just one count. The sample belongs to a study of blood T cell repertoires in COVID-19. Background on the study: T cells, B-cell-depleted T cells, or PBMCs provided the cDNA or gDNA that served as material.

In the original analysis: Amplifying reference gene primers gave estimates of nucleated cell counts. Clones were sequenced by immunoSEQ multiplex PCR, and TCRdb holds only the in-frame ones, with some missing. Clone size and the V and J calls come from that table; the DNA yielded D and trimming. The table has 100,000 to 150,000 clones, around nine tenths seen once. V lost 5 bases and J lost 0; bases outside the gene matches: 5. The CDR3 spans 17 residues. CDR1 is SEHNR, CDR2 FQNEAQ, per germline (reference sequence). The chain uses TRBV7-9 and TRBJ2-6; 9 bases line up with TRBD1. This TCR was recovered from a human donor in a cohort sampled during active COVID-19. The specimen sequenced was peripheral blood. CDR3 sequence: CASSRTTGGSGANVLTF. The CDR3 DNA reads TGTGCCAGCAGCCGAACGACAGGGGGCTCTGGGGCCAACGTCCTGACTTTC. Together with reference TRBV7-9 and TRBJ2-6, the CDR3 gives the full variable domain: DTGVSQNPRHKITKRGQNVTFRCDPISEHNRLYWYRQTLGQGPEFLTYFQNEAQLEKSRLLSDRFSAERPKGSFSTLEIQRTEQGDSAMYLCASSRTTGGSGANVLTFGAGSRLTVL.